The text below deals with one T cell receptor beta chain. Participants had their cohort set by participant-reported clinical history. The germline V gene encodes CDR1 SGHTA and CDR2 FQGTGA. Trimming cost V 4 bases and J 4 bases; bases outside gene matches: 6. This CDR3 spans 15 amino acids. This record belongs to a study of blood T cell repertoires in COVID-19. Using immunoSEQ multiplex PCR, the repertoire was profiled, and TCRdb retains in-frame clones only, with some absent. The repertoire holds more than 200,000 clones, with more than 70% as singletons. The specimen sequenced was PBMCs or T cells enriched from blood (not recorded which). This clonotype was sampled from a man in his thirties or forties with acute COVID-19. The rearrangement joins TRBV7-3 to TRBJ1-2, with 10 bases fitting TRBD1. The CDR3 region has the DNA TGTGCCAGCAGCTCCGGACAGGGGGGTAGCTATGGCTACACCTTC. It specifies CASSSGQGGSYGYTF. The variable domain in full, completed from reference TRBV7-3 and TRBJ1-2, reads GAGVSQTPSNKVTEKGKYVELRCDPISGHTALYWYRQSLGQGPEFLIYFQGTGAADDSGLPNDRFFAVRPEGSVSTLKIQRTERGDSAVYLCASSSGQGGSYGYTFGSGTRLTVV.